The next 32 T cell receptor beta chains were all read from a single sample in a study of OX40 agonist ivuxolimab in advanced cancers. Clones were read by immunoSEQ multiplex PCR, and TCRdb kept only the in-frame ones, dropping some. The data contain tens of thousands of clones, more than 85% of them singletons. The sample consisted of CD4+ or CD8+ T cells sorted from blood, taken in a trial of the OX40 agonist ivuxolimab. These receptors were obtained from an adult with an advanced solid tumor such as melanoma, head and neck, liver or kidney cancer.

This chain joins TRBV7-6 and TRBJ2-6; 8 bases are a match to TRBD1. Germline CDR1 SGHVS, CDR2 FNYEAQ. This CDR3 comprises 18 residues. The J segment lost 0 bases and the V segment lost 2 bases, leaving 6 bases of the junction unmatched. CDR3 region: CASSLPRGPDSGANVLTF. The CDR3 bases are TGTGCCAGCAGCTTACCCAGGGGGCCTGACTCTGGGGCCAACGTCCTGACTTTC.

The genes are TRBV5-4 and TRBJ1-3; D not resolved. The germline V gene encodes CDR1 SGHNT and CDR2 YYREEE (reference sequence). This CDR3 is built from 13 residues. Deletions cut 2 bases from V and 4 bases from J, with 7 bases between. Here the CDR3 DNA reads TGTGCCAGCAGCTTCACGGGGGGAAACACCATATATTTT. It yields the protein CASSFTGGNTIYF.

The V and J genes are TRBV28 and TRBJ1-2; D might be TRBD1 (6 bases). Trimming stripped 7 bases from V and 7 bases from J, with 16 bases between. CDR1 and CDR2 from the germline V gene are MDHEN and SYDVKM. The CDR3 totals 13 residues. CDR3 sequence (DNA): TGTGCCAGCAAGGGAGGTCAGGGGTCTGGCTACACCTTC. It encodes CASKGGQGSGYTF.

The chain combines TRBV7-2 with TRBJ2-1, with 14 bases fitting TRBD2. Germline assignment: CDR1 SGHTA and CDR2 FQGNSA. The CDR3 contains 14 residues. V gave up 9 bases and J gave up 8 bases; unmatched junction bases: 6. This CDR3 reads CASSTSGGAYEQFF. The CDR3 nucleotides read TGTGCCAGTTCGACTAGCGGGGGGGCCTATGAGCAGTTCTTC.

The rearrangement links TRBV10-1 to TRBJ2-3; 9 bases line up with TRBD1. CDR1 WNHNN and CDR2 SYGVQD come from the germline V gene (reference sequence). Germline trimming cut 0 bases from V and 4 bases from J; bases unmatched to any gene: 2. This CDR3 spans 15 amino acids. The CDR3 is CASSESTGGPDTQYF. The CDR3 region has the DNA TGCGCCAGCAGTGAGTCGACAGGGGGTCCAGATACGCAGTATTTT.

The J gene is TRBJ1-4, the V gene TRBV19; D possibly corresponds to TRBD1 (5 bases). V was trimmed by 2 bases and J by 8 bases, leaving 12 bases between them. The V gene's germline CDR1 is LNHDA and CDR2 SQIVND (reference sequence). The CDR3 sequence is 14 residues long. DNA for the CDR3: TGTGCCAGTAGTATACGACAGAGTGGAGAAAAACTGTTTTTT. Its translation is CASSIRQSGEKLFF.

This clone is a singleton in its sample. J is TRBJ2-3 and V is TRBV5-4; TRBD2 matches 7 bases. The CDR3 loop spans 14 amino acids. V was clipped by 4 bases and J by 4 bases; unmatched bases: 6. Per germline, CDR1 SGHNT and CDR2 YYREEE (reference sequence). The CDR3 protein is CASSLGLEADTQYF. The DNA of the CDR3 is TGTGCCAGCAGCCTAGGACTAGAAGCAGATACGCAGTATTTT. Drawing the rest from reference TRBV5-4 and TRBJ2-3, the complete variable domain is ETGVTQSPTHLIKTRGQQVTLRCSSQSGHNTVSWYQQALGQGPQFIFQYYREEENGRGNFPPRFSGLQFPNYSSELNVNALELDDSALYLCASSLGLEADTQYFGPGTRLTVL.

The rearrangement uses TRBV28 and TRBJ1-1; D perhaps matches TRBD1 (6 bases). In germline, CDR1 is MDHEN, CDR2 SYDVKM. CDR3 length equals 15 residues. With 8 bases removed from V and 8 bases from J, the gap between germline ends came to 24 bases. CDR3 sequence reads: CASFGSGQHLMEAFF. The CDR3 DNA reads TGTGCCAGCTTTGGCTCTGGACAGCACTTGATGGAAGCTTTCTTT.

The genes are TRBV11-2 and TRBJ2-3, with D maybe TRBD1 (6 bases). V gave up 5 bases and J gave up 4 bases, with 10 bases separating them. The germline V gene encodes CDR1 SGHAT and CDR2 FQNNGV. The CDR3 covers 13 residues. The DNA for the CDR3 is TGTGCCAGCAGCCTCAGGGGCGCAGATACGCAGTATTTT. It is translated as CASSLRGADTQYF.

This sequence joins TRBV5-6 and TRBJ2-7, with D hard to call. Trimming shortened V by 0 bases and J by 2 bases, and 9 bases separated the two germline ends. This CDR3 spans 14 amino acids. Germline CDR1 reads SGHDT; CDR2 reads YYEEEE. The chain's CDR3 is CASSLGQETYEQYF. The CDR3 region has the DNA TGTGCCAGCAGCTTGGGCCAGGAGACCTACGAGCAGTACTTC.

CDR3 region: CASSPAGRSTEAFF. CDR3 DNA sequence: TGTGCCAGCAGCCCTGCGGGGCGGTCCACTGAAGCTTTCTTT. The chain recombines TRBV7-3 with TRBJ1-1, with D perhaps matching TRBD1 (5 bases). Germline loops: CDR1 SGHTA, CDR2 FQGTGA. The V end lost 5 bases, the J end lost 4 bases, and 14 bases lay between the germline ends. The CDR3 consists of 14 residues.

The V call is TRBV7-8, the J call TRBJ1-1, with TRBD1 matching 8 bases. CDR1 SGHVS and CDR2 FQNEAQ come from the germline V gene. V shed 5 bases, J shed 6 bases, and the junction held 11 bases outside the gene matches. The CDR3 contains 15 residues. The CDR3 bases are TGTGCCAGCAGCCCCCGGACAGGGTGGAGCCCTGAAGCTTTCTTT. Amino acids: CASSPRTGWSPEAFF.

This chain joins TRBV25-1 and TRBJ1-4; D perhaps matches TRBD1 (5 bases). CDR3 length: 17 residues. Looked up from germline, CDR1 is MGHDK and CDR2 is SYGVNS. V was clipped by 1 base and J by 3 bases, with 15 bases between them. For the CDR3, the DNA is TGTGCCAGCAGTGAATTAGGCAGGGAACGTTCTAATGAAAAACTGTTTTTT. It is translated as CASSELGRERSNEKLFF.

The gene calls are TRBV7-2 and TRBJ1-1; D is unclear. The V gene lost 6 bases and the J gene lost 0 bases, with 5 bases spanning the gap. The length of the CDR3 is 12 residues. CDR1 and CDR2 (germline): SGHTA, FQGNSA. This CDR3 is CASRLVNTEAFF. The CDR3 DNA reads TGTGCCAGCAGGTTGGTGAACACTGAAGCTTTCTTT. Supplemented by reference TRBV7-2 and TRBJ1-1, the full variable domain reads GAGVSQSPSNKVTEKGKDVELRCDPISGHTALYWYRQSLGQGLEFLIYFQGNSAPDKSGLPSDRFSAERTGGSVSTLTIQRTQQEDSAVYLCASRLVNTEAFFGQGTRLTVV.

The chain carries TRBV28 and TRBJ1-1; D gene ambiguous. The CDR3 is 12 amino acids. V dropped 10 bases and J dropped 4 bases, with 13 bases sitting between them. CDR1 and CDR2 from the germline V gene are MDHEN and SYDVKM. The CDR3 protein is CAIRNTLTEAFF. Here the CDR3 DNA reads TGTGCCATCAGAAACACCCTCACTGAAGCTTTCTTT. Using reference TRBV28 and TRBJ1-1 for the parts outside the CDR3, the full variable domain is DVKVTQSSRYLVKRTGEKVFLECVQDMDHENMFWYRQDPGLGLRLIYFSYDVKMKEKGDIPEGYSVSREKKERFSLILESASTNQTSMYLCAIRNTLTEAFFGQGTRLTVV.

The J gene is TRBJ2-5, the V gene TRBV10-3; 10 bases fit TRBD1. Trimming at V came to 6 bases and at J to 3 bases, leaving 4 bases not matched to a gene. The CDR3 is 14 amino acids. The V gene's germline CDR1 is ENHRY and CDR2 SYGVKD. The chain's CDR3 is CAISDRGHEETQYF. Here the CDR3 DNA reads TGTGCCATCAGCGACAGGGGGCATGAAGAGACCCAGTACTTC.

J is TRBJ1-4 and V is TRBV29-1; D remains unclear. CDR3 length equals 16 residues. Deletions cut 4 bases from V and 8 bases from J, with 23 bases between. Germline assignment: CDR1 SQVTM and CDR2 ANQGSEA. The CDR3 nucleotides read TGCAGCGTTGCTGACCCATTGGACTCAAAGGACGAAAAACTGTTTTTT. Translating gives CSVADPLDSKDEKLFF.

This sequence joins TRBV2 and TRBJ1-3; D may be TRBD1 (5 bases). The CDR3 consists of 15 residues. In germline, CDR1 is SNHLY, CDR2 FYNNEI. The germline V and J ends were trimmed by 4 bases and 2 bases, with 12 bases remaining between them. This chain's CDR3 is CASSARQLAGNTIYF. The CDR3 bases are TGTGCCAGCAGTGCCAGACAGCTAGCTGGAAACACCATATATTTT.

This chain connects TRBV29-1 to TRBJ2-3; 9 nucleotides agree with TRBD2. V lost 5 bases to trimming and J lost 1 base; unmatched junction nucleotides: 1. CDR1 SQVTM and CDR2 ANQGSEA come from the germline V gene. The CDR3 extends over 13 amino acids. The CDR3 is CSVPSGGTDTQYF. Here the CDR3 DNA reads TGCAGCGTTCCTAGCGGGGGCACAGATACGCAGTATTTT.

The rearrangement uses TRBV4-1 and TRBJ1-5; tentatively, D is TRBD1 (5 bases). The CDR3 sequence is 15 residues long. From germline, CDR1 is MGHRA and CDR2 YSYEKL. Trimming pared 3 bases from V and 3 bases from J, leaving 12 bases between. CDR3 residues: CASSQFEGVNQPQHF. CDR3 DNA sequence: TGCGCCAGCAGCCAGTTTGAAGGGGTCAATCAGCCCCAGCATTTT.

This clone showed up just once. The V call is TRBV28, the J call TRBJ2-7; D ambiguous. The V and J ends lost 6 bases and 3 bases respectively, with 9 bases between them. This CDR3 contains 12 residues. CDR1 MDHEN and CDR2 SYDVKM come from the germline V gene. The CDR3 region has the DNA TGTGCCAGCAGCCAACCCCGCTACGAGCAGTACTTC. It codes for CASSQPRYEQYF.

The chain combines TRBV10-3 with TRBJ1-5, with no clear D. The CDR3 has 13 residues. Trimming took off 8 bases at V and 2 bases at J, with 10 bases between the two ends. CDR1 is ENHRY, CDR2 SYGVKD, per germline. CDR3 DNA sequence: TGTGCCATCCGGCAGGAACGCAATCAGCCCCAGCATTTT. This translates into CAIRQERNQPQHF.

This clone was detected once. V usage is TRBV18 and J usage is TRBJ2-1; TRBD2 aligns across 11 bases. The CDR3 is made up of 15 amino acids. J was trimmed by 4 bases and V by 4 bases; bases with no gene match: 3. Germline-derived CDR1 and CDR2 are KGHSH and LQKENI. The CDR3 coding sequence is TGTGCCAGCTCACAACTAGCGGGGGAGTACAATGAGCAGTTCTTC. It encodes CASSQLAGEYNEQFF.

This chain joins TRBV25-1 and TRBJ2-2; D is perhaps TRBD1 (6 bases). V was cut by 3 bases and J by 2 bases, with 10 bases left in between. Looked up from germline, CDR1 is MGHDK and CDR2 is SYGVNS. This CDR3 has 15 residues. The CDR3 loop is CASSEAGANTGELFF. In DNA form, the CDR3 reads TGTGCCAGCAGTGAGGCAGGGGCAAACACCGGGGAGCTGTTTTTT.

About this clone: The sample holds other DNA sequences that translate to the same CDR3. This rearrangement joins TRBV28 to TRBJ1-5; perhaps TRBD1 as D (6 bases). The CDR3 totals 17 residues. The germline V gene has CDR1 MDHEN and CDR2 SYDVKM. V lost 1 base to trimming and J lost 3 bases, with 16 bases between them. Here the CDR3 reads CASSLSVWRDNNQPQHF. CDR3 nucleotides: TGTGCCAGCAGTTTATCGGTCTGGAGGGACAACAATCAGCCCCAGCATTTT.

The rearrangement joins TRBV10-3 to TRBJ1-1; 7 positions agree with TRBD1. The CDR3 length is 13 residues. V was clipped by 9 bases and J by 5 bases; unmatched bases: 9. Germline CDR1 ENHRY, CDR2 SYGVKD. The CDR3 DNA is TGTGCCATTAACAGGGGCAGGGGGACTGAAGCTTTCTTT. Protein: CAINRGRGTEAFF.

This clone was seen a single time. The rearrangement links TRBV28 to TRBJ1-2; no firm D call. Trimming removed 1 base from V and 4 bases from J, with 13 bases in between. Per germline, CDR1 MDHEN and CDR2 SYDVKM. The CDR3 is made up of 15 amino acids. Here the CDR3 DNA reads TGTGCCAGCAGTTTATCAACGGGCCAAACCTATGGCTACACCTTC. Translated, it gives CASSLSTGQTYGYTF.

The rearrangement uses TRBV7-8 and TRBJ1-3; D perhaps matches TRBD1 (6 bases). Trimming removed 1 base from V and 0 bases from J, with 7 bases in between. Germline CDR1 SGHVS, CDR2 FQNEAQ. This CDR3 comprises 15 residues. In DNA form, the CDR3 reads TGTGCCAGCAGCTTAGGGGGGGCCTCTGGAAACACCATATATTTT. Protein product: CASSLGGASGNTIYF.

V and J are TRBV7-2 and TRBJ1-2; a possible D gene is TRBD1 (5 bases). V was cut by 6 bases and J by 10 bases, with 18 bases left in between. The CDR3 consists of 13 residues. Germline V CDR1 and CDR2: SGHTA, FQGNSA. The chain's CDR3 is CASSTHGRGDYTF. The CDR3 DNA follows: TGTGCCAGCAGTACCCATGGCCGGGGGGACTACACCTTC.

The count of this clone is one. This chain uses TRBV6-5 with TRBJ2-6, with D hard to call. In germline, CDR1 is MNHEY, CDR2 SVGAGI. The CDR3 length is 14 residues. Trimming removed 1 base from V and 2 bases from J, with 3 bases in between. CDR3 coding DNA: TGTGCCAGCAGTTACTACACTGGGGCCAACGTCCTGACTTTC. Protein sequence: CASSYYTGANVLTF.

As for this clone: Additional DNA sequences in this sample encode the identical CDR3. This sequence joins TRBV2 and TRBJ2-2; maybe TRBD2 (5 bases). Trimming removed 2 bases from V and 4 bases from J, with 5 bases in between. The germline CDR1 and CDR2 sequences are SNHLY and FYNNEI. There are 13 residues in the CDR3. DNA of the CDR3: TGTGCCAGCAGTGAACGGGGCACCGGGGAGCTGTTTTTT. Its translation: CASSERGTGELFF.

The CDR3 protein is CASSSGTGYDYGYTF. As DNA, the CDR3 is TGTGCCAGCAGCTCCGGGACAGGGTATGACTATGGCTACACCTTC. The chain uses TRBV7-9 and TRBJ1-2; 9 bases are shared with TRBD1. This CDR3 spans 15 amino acids. Germline CDR1 is SEHNR and CDR2 is FQNEAQ (reference sequence). J gave up 3 bases and V 4 bases, and 6 bases lay outside the gene matches.